This T cell receptor (beta chain) was captured in a study of T cell repertoires in cytomegalovirus infection. Background on the study: Public TCR beta signatures provided an indication of both CMV infection and a matching HLA type.

A single record per CDR3 protein comes from TCRdb applying MiXCR to the reads. The sample records hundreds of thousands of distinct CDR3 sequences, around 10% being singletons. This clonotype was observed at least ten times. Its antigen remains unidentified. This CDR3 is built from 15 residues. Germline values: CDR1 MNHNY, CDR2 SVGAGI (reference sequence). After removal of 6 bases from V and 10 bases from J, the junction contained 13 bases not matched to a gene. Study-wide results and limits: CMV-specific TCR beta clonotypes restricted by HLA-C dominated the ex vivo response.

The sample comprised PBMCs. This sequence originates from a human donor in good health (CMV status not recorded). Some clones in this sample may be carry-over from other donors' samples. The V and J genes are TRBV6-6 and TRBJ1-4, with 8 bases that match TRBD1. The CDR3 DNA reads TGTGCCAGCAGACTTACAGGGGGGCCTTCCGCAAAACTGTTTTTT. This encodes CASRLTGGPSAKLFF.